The sequence of this T cell receptor (beta chain) was determined in a study of read filtering for tumor transcriptome and immune sequencing. Study context: Mean patient age was roughly 70 years, range roughly 45 to 80; approximately 18 male, more than 11 female. Regarding the study as a whole: Compared with RNA-seq, IR-seq gave much higher clonotype depth and reliability. In IR-seq, single-read clonotypes were roughly 80% of clonotypes but approximately 4% of reads. Sorted CD138-negative bone marrow cells were not purified T cells.

The library was built from about 400 ng RNA with molecular barcoded adaptors for alpha/delta and beta/gamma chains. TCRdb recomputed calls from the reads with MiXCR, one row per CDR3 protein. The sample shows 62,000 or so distinct CDR3 sequences, about 15% of them seen only once. This clonotype was detected ten times or more. The antigen is unknown. The source of this sequence is a donor aged 40 or older with multiple myeloma. Sequencing was done on a sample of a population of CD138-negative cells sorted from bone marrow.

CDR3 protein: CASSQLTRINEQFF. Written as DNA, the CDR3 is TGTGCCAGCAGCCAGCTCACGCGGATCAATGAGCAGTTCTTC. The chain couples TRBV14 to TRBJ2-1, with D uncertain. Trimming left V 3 bases short and J 6 bases short, with 12 bases between. In germline, CDR1 is SGHDN, CDR2 FVKESK. This CDR3 region has 14 residues.